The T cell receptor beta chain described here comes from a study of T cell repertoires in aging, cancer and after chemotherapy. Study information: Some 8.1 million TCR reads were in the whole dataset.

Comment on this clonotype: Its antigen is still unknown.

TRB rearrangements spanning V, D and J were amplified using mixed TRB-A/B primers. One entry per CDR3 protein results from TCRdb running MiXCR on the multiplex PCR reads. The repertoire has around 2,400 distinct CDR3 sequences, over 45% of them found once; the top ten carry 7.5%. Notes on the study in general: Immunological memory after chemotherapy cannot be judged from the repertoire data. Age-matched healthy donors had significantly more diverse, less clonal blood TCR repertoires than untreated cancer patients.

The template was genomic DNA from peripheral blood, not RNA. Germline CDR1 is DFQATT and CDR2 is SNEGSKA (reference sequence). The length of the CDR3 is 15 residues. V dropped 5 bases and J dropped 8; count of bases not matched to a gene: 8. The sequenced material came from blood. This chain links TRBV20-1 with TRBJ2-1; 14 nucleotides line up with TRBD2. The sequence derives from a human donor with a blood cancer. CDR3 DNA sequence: TGCAGTGCTTCACCGACTAGCGGGAGGGCCGATGAGCAGTTCTTC. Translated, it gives CSASPTSGRADEQFF.